The rows below give T cell receptor beta chains drawn from one sample of a study of blood T cell repertoires in COVID-19. Only in-frame clones appear in the TCRdb table, and some are missing; sequencing was by immunoSEQ multiplex PCR. The sample contains fewer than 350,000 clones, 80% to 95% of which appear only once. Sequences were obtained from PBMCs or T cells enriched from blood (not recorded which). The origin of the receptors is a man in his forties who had been exposed to COVID-19. CDR3s leave out the opening cysteine and the closing phenylalanine or tryptophan. Where a row states a size, it is once, few, many or the class of an expanded clone; other rows omit it.

j_gene	abundance	v_gene	CDR3aa
TRBJ1-1	-	TRBV27	ASLGVNTEAF
TRBJ1-5	-	TRBV4-1	ASSQEDRVNQPQH
TRBJ1-3	-	TRBV12-3/TRBV12-4	ATPRGGNTIY
TRBJ1-5	-	TRBV6-2/TRBV6-3	ASSGETGYLQPQH
TRBJ2-7	-	TRBV10-1	ATPGTGAYEQY
TRBJ1-6	-	TRBV4-1	ASKGGRENSPLH
TRBJ2-1	-	TRBV13	ASRSRAGPNYNEQF
TRBJ2-7	-	TRBV28	ASSTQGYEQY
TRBJ2-2	-	TRBV5-1	ASSLAGDSTGELF
TRBJ2-1	once	TRBV30	AWKKSSGTSGLNEQF
TRBJ1-5	-	TRBV19	ATGTGGEPQH
TRBJ1-1	-	TRBV25-1	ASSESGTTVEAF
TRBJ2-7	-	TRBV29-1	SVGPRDRVYEQY
TRBJ2-5	-	TRBV3-1/TRBV3-2	ASSQGGLAGVETQY
TRBJ1-4	-	TRBV28	ASSLWTGGSEKLF
TRBJ2-1	-	TRBV9	ASSVGLADSYNEQF
TRBJ2-7	-	TRBV2	ASSVEQTYEQY
TRBJ2-1	once	TRBV7-3	ASSLTGGGKNNEQF
TRBJ1-4	-	TRBV5-5	ASSLYRTGTNEKLF
TRBJ1-2	-	TRBV29-1	SVNHRVGYT
TRBJ1-5	-	TRBV3-1/TRBV3-2	ASSQLTSGGQPQH
TRBJ2-1	-	TRBV2	ASSGLGGRSNEQF
TRBJ1-1	once	TRBV19	ASSVNRVENTEAF
TRBJ2-7	-	TRBV15	ATSRAASDVYEQY
TRBJ1-3	-	TRBV6-5	ASRADSLSGNTIY
TRBJ2-3	-	TRBV3-1/TRBV3-2	ASSLAGVPTSTDTQY
TRBJ1-4	-	TRBV10-1	ASSDSLQTGPNEKLF
TRBJ1-1	-	TRBV11-2	ASSLNQGSNTEAF
TRBJ2-7	-	TRBV30	AWSLAGGEQY
TRBJ1-1	-	TRBV5-1	ASSSTGREAF
TRBJ1-1	-	TRBV11-3	ASSYRETNTEAF
TRBJ1-5	-	TRBV5-8	ASTDRDNLYSNQPQH
TRBJ2-1	-	TRBV5-4	ASSSPTGGEQF
TRBJ1-1	-	TRBV10-1	ASSQQGENTEAF
TRBJ2-7	-	TRBV5-5	ASSLRRDFKEQY
TRBJ2-7	-	TRBV3-1/TRBV3-2	ASSQGVVASAYEQY
TRBJ2-5	-	TRBV7-8	ASTQKAPPGQIH
TRBJ2-6	-	TRBV27	ASSLVSWGGGANVLT
TRBJ1-5	few	TRBV28	ASSFDTPSNQPQH
TRBJ2-3	-	TRBV9	ASSVGQPSTDTQY
TRBJ1-5	-	TRBV12-3/TRBV12-4	ASSPGGLQPQH
TRBJ1-2	-	TRBV6-5	ASSYSTGGNYGYT
TRBJ2-2	-	TRBV6-5	ASSYSSPGFEELF
TRBJ1-4	-	TRBV3-1/TRBV3-2	ASSPSGTTNEKLF
TRBJ2-6	-	TRBV9	ASSPAFGVSGANVLT
TRBJ1-1	-	TRBV7-8	ASSLASDTEAF
TRBJ1-1	-	TRBV5-4	ASSFVGLGTRKNTEAF
TRBJ2-7	-	TRBV27	ASGDSTYEQY
TRBJ1-5	-	TRBV28	ASSIGGDPDQPQH
TRBJ1-2	-	TRBV5-6	ASSNPVEEISYGYT
TRBJ2-1	-	TRBV5-1	ASSSLGGEGEQF
TRBJ2-3	-	TRBV24-1	ATSPAGAASPDTQY
TRBJ1-1	-	TRBV18	ASSPLSETEAF
TRBJ1-1	-	TRBV9	ASSAGGMDTEAF